This TCR beta chain stems from a study of early T cells in non-severe SARS-CoV-2 infection. The overall study: Sequencing was performed on bulk RNA from unsorted whole blood, leaving chains unpaired.

Individually, cDNA molecules had unique molecular identifiers attached to them. TCRdb re-called the 5' RACE reads with MiXCR, one entry per CDR3 protein. The sample lists 45,000 to 65,000 distinct CDR3 sequences, 8% to 13% occurring once. The V gene end was trimmed by 6 bases and the J gene end by 4 bases; junction bases not matched to a gene: 3. The CDR3 spans 13 residues. This rearrangement joins TRBV12-3 or TRBV12-4 to TRBJ1-5; TRBD1 matches 7 bases. This TCR derives from an adult who was a healthcare worker with PCR-confirmed SARS-CoV-2 infection or an uninfected control (not recorded which). The sample taken for sequencing was whole blood. CDR3: CASSNRGNQPQHF. The CDR3 nucleotides read TGTGCCAGCAGCAACAGGGGAAATCAGCCCCAGCATTTT.